The next 15 T cell receptor beta chains were all read from a single sample in a study of blood T cell repertoires in COVID-19. TCRdb keeps only in-frame clones here, not all; method: immunoSEQ multiplex PCR. The sample has around 270,000 clones, roughly 91% seen once. The sequenced material came from peripheral blood. The source is a man aged 25-45 years with acute or convalescent COVID-19.

The chain couples TRBV15 to TRBJ2-3; weak D call: TRBD1 (5 bases). This CDR3 has 16 residues. Germline V CDR1 and CDR2: LNHNV, YYDKDF (reference sequence). The germline V and J ends were trimmed by 0 bases and 0 bases, with 10 bases remaining between them. CDR3 bases: TGTGCCACCAGCAGAGAACAGGCGGCTAGCACAGATACGCAGTATTTT. Translation: CATSREQAASTDTQYF.

This chain links TRBV3-1 (or the pseudogene TRBV3-2) with TRBJ1-1; D unclear. The germline CDR1 and CDR2 sequences are LGHDT and YNNKEL (reference sequence). CDR3 length equals 12 residues. V was shortened by 4 bases and J by 4 bases, with 7 bases between the two germline ends. For the CDR3, the DNA is TGTGCCAGCAGCCGCGGGAGCACTGAAGCTTTCTTT. Encoded protein: CASSRGSTEAFF.

V usage is TRBV27 and J usage is TRBJ2-5; 12 bases agree with TRBD2. Germline V gives CDR1 MNHEY, CDR2 SMNVEV (reference sequence). V was pared by 3 bases and J by 5 bases, with 13 bases of the junction left unmatched. The CDR3 spans 18 residues. Here the CDR3 DNA reads TGTGCCAGCAGTTTCGGCGGACTAGCGGGGTCCTCTCGGGAGACCCAGTACTTC. Its protein product is CASSFGGLAGSSRETQYF.

The genes are TRBV18 and TRBJ2-7, with 14 bases fitting TRBD2. After removal of 1 base from V and 6 bases from J, the junction contained 14 bases not matched to a gene. CDR3 length: 19 amino acids. Germline V gene data show CDR1 as KGHSH and CDR2 as LQKENI. CDR3 bases: TGTGCCAGCTCACCACTCCCGGGGACTAGCGGGAGAGGTCCCCTCGAGCAGTACTTC. Translated, it gives CASSPLPGTSGRGPLEQYF.

V usage is TRBV7-6 and J usage is TRBJ2-2; 13 positions match TRBD2. CDR3 length equals 16 residues. Germline CDR1 SGHVS, CDR2 FNYEAQ. V shed 5 bases and J 6 bases; nucleotides not matched to a gene: 6. The CDR3 bases are TGTGCCAGCAGCCCACGGACTAGCGGGAGCTCCGGGGAGCTGTTTTTT. It encodes CASSPRTSGSSGELFF. Combining the CDR3 with reference TRBV7-6 and TRBJ2-2 gives the whole variable domain GAGVSQSPRYKVTKRGQDVALRCDPISGHVSLYWYRQALGQGPEFLTYFNYEAQQDKSGLPNDRFSAERPEGSISTLTIQRTEQRDSAMYRCASSPRTSGSSGELFFGEGSRLTVL.

The V and J genes are TRBV5-1 and TRBJ2-5, with a possible D match to TRBD1 (6 bases). V dropped 4 bases and J dropped 1 base, with 23 bases sitting between them. Germline lookup yields CDR1 SGHRS and CDR2 YFSETQ. The CDR3 runs to 18 residues. Here the CDR3 DNA reads TGCGCCAGCAGCAATACTGTCATCACAGGGAAGTCCCAAGAGACCCAGTACTTC. Translated, it gives CASSNTVITGKSQETQYF.

This clone was observed a single time. This chain uses TRBV29-1 with TRBJ2-1; tentative D call: TRBD1 (6 bases). V was cut by 4 bases and J by 6 bases, with 16 bases left in between. The CDR3 is made up of 14 amino acids. Germline V gene data show CDR1 as SQVTM and CDR2 as ANQGSEA. The CDR3 loop reads CSVGDKGSTNEQFF. The CDR3 DNA reads TGCAGCGTTGGGGACAAAGGTTCTACCAATGAGCAGTTCTTC.

This clone was seen a single time. This chain uses TRBV12-3 or TRBV12-4 with TRBJ2-1, with TRBD2 identical over 12 bases. The CDR3 is made up of 13 amino acids. J was trimmed by 6 bases and V by 7 bases; bases with no gene match: 1. Here the CDR3 DNA reads TGTGCCAGCAAACTAGCGGGGGGCAATGAGCAGTTCTTC. Amino acids: CASKLAGGNEQFF.

The rearrangement uses TRBV11-2 and TRBJ1-1; D may be TRBD1 (5 bases). The germline CDR1 and CDR2 sequences are SGHAT and FQNNGV. V lost 0 bases to trimming and J lost 0 bases, with 11 bases between them. This CDR3 spans 16 amino acids. CDR3 nucleotide sequence: TGTGCCAGCAGCTTAGAATTTAGGGGAATGAACACTGAAGCTTTCTTT. Its translation: CASSLEFRGMNTEAFF.

V gene TRBV27 combines with J gene TRBJ1-2; D remains unclear. Germline CDR1 and CDR2: MNHEY and SMNVEV (reference sequence). V lost 4 bases and J lost 8, with 11 bases in between. This CDR3 region has 12 residues. CDR3 DNA: TGTGCCAGCAGTTCACCAAGTGAGGGCTACACCTTC. Its protein product is CASSSPSEGYTF.

V usage is TRBV28 and J usage is TRBJ2-1, with 7 bases aligning to TRBD1. The CDR3 is made up of 15 amino acids. From germline, CDR1 is MDHEN and CDR2 SYDVKM. V shed 8 bases, J shed 6 bases, and the junction held 13 bases outside the gene matches. In DNA, the CDR3 is TGTGCCAGCCGTATTCTTCAGGGGGTTATCAATGAGCAGTTCTTC. This codes for CASRILQGVINEQFF.

This chain connects TRBV6-5 to TRBJ1-1; unclear D gene. The CDR3 has 15 residues. V was clipped by 4 bases and J by 0 bases, with 12 bases between them. The germline gives CDR1 MNHEY, CDR2 SVGAGI. CDR3 nucleotides: TGTGCCAGCAGTTTAAGTAACACCTTGAACACTGAAGCTTTCTTT. Translating it yields CASSLSNTLNTEAFF.

The V call is TRBV30, the J call TRBJ1-2; 7 bases agree with TRBD1. The germline V gene encodes CDR1 GTSNPN and CDR2 SVGIG (reference sequence). V gave up 0 bases and J gave up 3 bases; unmatched junction bases: 1. CDR3 size: 13 residues. The CDR3 coding sequence is TGTGCCTGGAGTGTCACAGGGGACTATGGCTACACCTTC. This gives the protein CAWSVTGDYGYTF.

This rearrangement joins TRBV9 to TRBJ1-1, with D maybe TRBD1 (5 bases). Per germline, CDR1 SGDLS and CDR2 YYNGEE. This CDR3 contains 15 residues. The V gene lost 0 bases and the J gene lost 3 bases, with 12 bases spanning the gap. The CDR3 loop is CASSVEGKGYTEAFF. Here the CDR3 DNA reads TGTGCCAGCAGCGTAGAGGGAAAGGGGTACACTGAAGCTTTCTTT.

The chain carries TRBV3-1 (or the pseudogene TRBV3-2) and TRBJ1-3, with D uncertain. Trimming removed 4 bases at V and 4 bases at J, with 5 bases between. The CDR3 is 12 amino acids. CDR1 and CDR2 from the germline V gene are LGHDT and YNNKEL (reference sequence). In DNA form, the CDR3 reads TGTGCCAGCAGCCGACAAGGAAACACCATATATTTT. Translated, it gives CASSRQGNTIYF.